The 24 T cell receptor beta chains given below trace back to one sample, sequenced in a study of T cells expressing NK-cell markers. TCRdb re-called the 5' RACE reads, yielding one record per CDR3 amino acid sequence without DNA. The sample spans 200,000 to 300,000 distinct CDR3 sequences; the ten largest clones claim more than 3.5%. The sample comprised blood T cells: a sorted CD56 or NKG2C T cell subset, CD4+ or CD8+ T cells, or bulk PBMC T cells (not recorded which). Receptor source: a woman between 18 and 75 years old in good health.

This chain joins TRBV7-3 and TRBJ2-5. Germline V CDR1 and CDR2: SGHTA, FQGTGA. The CDR3 is 13 residues long. The CDR3 region is CASSPFGEETQYF.

The chain is built from TRBV12-3 or TRBV12-4 and TRBJ2-3. This CDR3 is 14 amino acids long. The CDR3 here is CASSLRRSTDTQYF.

This chain uses TRBV2 with TRBJ2-5; TCRdb's D call, TRBD2, is unchecked because there is no DNA. The CDR3 is made up of 15 amino acids. CDR1 and CDR2 from the germline V gene are SNHLY and FYNNEI. CDR3: CASSESFGEGQTQYF.

V usage is TRBV3-1 and J usage is TRBJ1-5. Looked up from germline, CDR1 is LGHDT and CDR2 is YNNKEL (reference sequence). The CDR3 totals 13 residues. This CDR3 is CASSQMKGQPQHF.

The rearrangement joins TRBV7-2 to TRBJ2-1. The CDR3 consists of 15 residues. CDR1 and CDR2 (germline): SGHTA, FQGNSA. The CDR3 reads CASSLGESSYNEQFF.

This CDR3 reads CASWSGRATGELFF. The chain joins TRBV19 to TRBJ2-2; TCRdb designates TRBD2, a call that cannot be tested without DNA. There are 14 residues in the CDR3. Germline V gene sequence: CDR1 LNHDA, CDR2 SQIVND (reference sequence).

V gene TRBV7-2 combines with J gene TRBJ2-1. CDR1 and CDR2 from the germline V gene are SGHTA and FQGNSA. This CDR3 spans 12 amino acids. The CDR3 reads CASSFWWDEQFF.

The rearrangement links TRBV5-5 to TRBJ2-1; as DNA is missing, the TRBD2 call by TCRdb cannot be tested. Germline CDR1 and CDR2: SGHKS and YYEKEE (reference sequence). The CDR3 runs 15 residues. CDR3 loop: CASSLMSSGSNEQFF.

The chain joins TRBV7-3 to TRBJ2-1. Germline lookup yields CDR1 SGHTA and CDR2 FQGTGA. This CDR3 contains 14 residues. The CDR3 sequence: CASSSSHAYNEQFF.

CDR3 loop: CSAVLAGSYNEQFF. The chain carries TRBV20-1 and TRBJ2-1; as DNA is missing, the TRBD2 call by TCRdb cannot be tested. Looked up from germline, CDR1 is DFQATT and CDR2 is SNEGSKA (reference sequence). This CDR3 is 14 amino acids long.

The chain recombines TRBV6-5 with TRBJ2-7; the TRBD2 assignment by TCRdb is unverifiable without DNA. This CDR3 has 15 amino acids. Germline CDR1 is MNHEY and CDR2 is SVGAGI. CDR3 in amino acids: CASSWGGSGGYEQYF.

The V call is TRBV11-2, the J call TRBJ1-2; lacking DNA, the TRBD1 call made by TCRdb goes unchecked. There are 12 residues in the CDR3. Germline CDR1 is SGHAT and CDR2 is FQNNGV. CDR3 region: CASSPTGGGYTF. The entire variable domain, with the rest obtained from reference TRBV11-2 and TRBJ1-2, is as follows: EAGVAQSPRYKIIEKRQSVAFWCNPISGHATLYWYQQILGQGPKLLIQFQNNGVVDDSQLPKDRFSAERLKGVDSTLKIQPAKLEDSAVYLCASSPTGGGYTFGSGTRLTVV.

The gene calls are TRBV5-6 and TRBJ1-2. In germline, CDR1 is SGHDT, CDR2 YYEEEE. The CDR3 has 12 residues. CDR3 sequence: CASTYSGGGYTF.

The chain recombines TRBV5-6 with TRBJ1-2. There are 12 residues in the CDR3. Germline lookup yields CDR1 SGHDT and CDR2 YYEEEE. The CDR3 region is CASSFADYGYTF.

The V call is TRBV4-3, the J call TRBJ2-2; TCRdb designates TRBD2, a call that cannot be tested without DNA. Germline V lookup: CDR1 LGHNA, CDR2 YSLEER. The CDR3 totals 15 residues. The CDR3 protein is CASSQYLTSPGELFF.

V usage is TRBV6-1 and J usage is TRBJ2-3; the TCRdb call, TRBD2, lacks DNA for checking. This CDR3 is 15 amino acids long. The germline V gene has CDR1 MNHNS and CDR2 SASEGT. CDR3 region: CASRLAGGNTDTQYF.

This chain links TRBV20-1 with TRBJ2-7; the D call of TRBD2 rests on TCRdb alone, since no DNA is present to check it. Germline values: CDR1 DFQATT, CDR2 SNEGSKA (reference sequence). CDR3 length: 13 amino acids. The CDR3 region is CSAPPASGREQYF.

The V and J genes are TRBV3-1 and TRBJ2-2; TCRdb names TRBD1, which stays unverified in the absence of DNA. CDR1 and CDR2 (germline): LGHDT, YNNKEL (reference sequence). The CDR3 is made up of 15 amino acids. The CDR3 reads CASSLARGGAGELFF.

This chain connects TRBV5-1 to TRBJ2-4. CDR1 and CDR2 (germline): SGHRS, YFSETQ. The CDR3 runs to 15 residues. The CDR3 protein is CASSLGSESKNIQYF. The full variable domain, its missing parts supplied by reference TRBV5-1 and TRBJ2-4, is KAGVTQTPRYLIKTRGQQVTLSCSPISGHRSVSWYQQTPGQGLQFLFEYFSETQRNKGNFPGRFSGRQFSNSRSEMNVSTLELGDSALYLCASSLGSESKNIQYFGAGTRLSVL.

J is TRBJ2-3 and V is TRBV4-2; absent DNA, TCRdb's TRBD1 call cannot be checked. The CDR3 runs to 17 residues. Germline V gene data show CDR1 as LGHNA and CDR2 as YNFKEQ. The CDR3 spells CASSQDRASSSTDTQYF.

The chain has TRBV12-3 or TRBV12-4 and TRBJ2-1. The CDR3 spans 14 residues. This CDR3 is CASSLWVGQREQFF.

The genes are TRBV12-3 or TRBV12-4 and TRBJ1-5; TCRdb selects TRBD1, and the lack of DNA leaves this call unchecked. The CDR3 covers 15 residues. The CDR3 here is CASSFGDRGNQPQHF.

The CDR3 region is CASSVFGDGDSPLHF. V usage is TRBV9 and J usage is TRBJ1-6; TCRdb returns TRBD1, unconfirmable since there is no DNA. Germline V gene sequence: CDR1 SGDLS, CDR2 YYNGEE. The CDR3 is made up of 15 amino acids.

The rearrangement uses TRBV28 and TRBJ1-5; TCRdb returns TRBD1, unconfirmable since there is no DNA. Germline assignment: CDR1 MDHEN and CDR2 SYDVKM. The CDR3 loop spans 12 amino acids. CDR3 protein: CASDSLNQPQHF. The full variable domain, with the rest looked up from reference TRBV28 and TRBJ1-5, is DVKVTQSSRYLVKRTGEKVFLECVQDMDHENMFWYRQDPGLGLRLIYFSYDVKMKEKGDIPEGYSVSREKKERFSLILESASTNQTSMYLCASDSLNQPQHFGDGTRLSIL.